This T cell receptor beta chain was sequenced during a study of radiation and T cells in renal cell carcinoma. The table came from immunoSEQ multiplex PCR; TCRdb's copy has only in-frame clones and leaves some out. The sample shows about 150,000 clones, 87% of them seen only once. The germline V gene encodes CDR1 SGHDN and CDR2 FVKESK. V shed 1 base and J shed 4 bases, with 5 bases lying between them. The CDR3 is made up of 12 amino acids. The time point is: blood 2 weeks post-SBRT. Sample treatment: 15 Gy SBRT to primary tumor, nephrectomy 4 weeks later. This sample comprised blood, obtained from a patient whose treatment included radiotherapy and nephrectomy. The source is a woman aged 50 to 60 with renal cell carcinoma. The chain is built from TRBV14 and TRBJ2-7; D is uncertain. CDR3 in amino acids: CASSQGRYEQYF. The CDR3 DNA follows: TGTGCCAGCAGCCAAGGACGGTACGAGCAGTACTTC.